This T cell receptor (beta chain) was found in a study of shared clonotypes between healthy human individuals. Looking at the study overall: Researchers drew samples from two women and a few men aged 18 to 49.

Naive CD8 cells, CD45RO-negative and positively selected for CCR7, excluded terminally differentiated effector memory CD45RA+ cells. Deep-level running was used for the assay. This table comes from immunoSEQ multiplex PCR, and its TCRdb copy is limited to in-frame clones, with some not included. The sample comprises millions of clones, about 94% of which are singletons, and roughly 1.1% rests with the top ten. In germline, CDR1 is MNHEY, CDR2 SMNVEV (reference sequence). The CDR3 runs to 15 residues. V shed 6 bases and J 7 bases; nucleotides not matched to a gene: 13. This clonotype was sampled from a man aged 18 to 29 in good health. The J gene is TRBJ2-7, the V gene TRBV27; TRBD1 agrees at 9 bases. Material for sequencing was naive CD8+ T cells sorted from blood. The DNA of the CDR3 is TGTGCCAGCAGCCCTCAACAGGGGGCCTCTGATGAGCAGTACTTC. Amino acids: CASSPQQGASDEQYF.